This T cell receptor (beta chain) comes out of a study of blood T cells in healthy people across ages. Study summary: Per two T cells, template switching captured roughly one barcoded beta molecule.

This clonotype was detected a few times. CDR1 and CDR2 (germline): MNHEY, SMNVEV (reference sequence). This CDR3 has 16 amino acids. Trimming at V came to 4 bases and at J to 2 bases, leaving 11 bases not matched to a gene. For the second PCR, which ran for roughly 7 to 11 cycles, a sample-barcoded 5' primer and a J-beta primer mix were used. One entry per CDR3 protein results from TCRdb running MiXCR on the 5' RACE reads. The repertoire holds some 710,000 distinct CDR3 sequences, with 46% as singletons. The sequence derives from a man older than 75 in good health. Input material: blood. This chain uses TRBV27 with TRBJ2-7; 7 bases agree with TRBD1. CDR3: CASSYTKGAPPYEQYF. CDR3 coding DNA: TGTGCCAGCAGTTATACCAAGGGGGCGCCTCCCTACGAGCAGTACTTC.